One sample yielded the 24 T cell receptor beta chains listed below, sequenced in a study of T cells in Graves' hyperthyroidism and ophthalmopathy. From RNA transcripts, TCR beta CDR3 regions were amplified. First-round RT-PCR targeting the TCR CDR3 was performed with the HTBI primer set. TCRdb re-called the multiplex PCR reads with MiXCR, one entry per CDR3 protein. This sample has about 95,000 distinct CDR3 sequences, with around 37% found just once. The sequenced material came from peripheral blood or thyroid tissue (not recorded which). These receptor sequences come from a woman between 25 and 40 years old with Graves' hyperthyroidism.

The V call is TRBV10-2, the J call TRBJ1-1; TRBD1 might be the D (5 bases). The germline V gene has CDR1 WSHSY and CDR2 SAAADI. CDR3 length: 13 residues. V was trimmed by 6 bases and J by 5 bases, leaving 13 bases between them. This chain's CDR3 is CASRVGGGTEAFF. The CDR3 bases are TGCGCCAGCAGGGTCGGGGGAGGGACTGAAGCTTTCTTT.

The CDR3 DNA reads as TGTGCCAGCAGTGGACAGGGGGCTGGGGACTATGGCTACACCTTC. Translation gives CASSGQGAGDYGYTF. V usage is TRBV11-1 and J usage is TRBJ1-2; 11 nucleotides line up with TRBD1. The ends lost 6 bases at V and 3 bases at J; junction bases unmatched: 6. The CDR3 has 15 amino acids. In germline, CDR1 is SGHAT, CDR2 FQDESV (reference sequence).

This clonotype was seen repeatedly, ten times or more. The V and J genes are TRBV5-4 and TRBJ2-7, with D possibly being TRBD1 (5 bases). Per the germline V gene, CDR1 is SGHNT and CDR2 is YYREEE (reference sequence). The CDR3 spans 13 residues. Trimming stripped 0 bases from V and 6 bases from J, with 10 bases between. The CDR3 region is CASSLGGRFEQYF. The CDR3 DNA reads TGTGCCAGCAGCTTGGGGGGCAGGTTCGAGCAGTACTTC. Combining the CDR3 with reference TRBV5-4 and TRBJ2-7 gives the whole variable domain ETGVTQSPTHLIKTRGQQVTLRCSSQSGHNTVSWYQQALGQGPQFIFQYYREEENGRGNFPPRFSGLQFPNYSSELNVNALELDDSALYLCASSLGGRFEQYFGPGTRLTVT.

This clonotype appeared many times. This chain uses TRBV10-2 with TRBJ1-5; 10 bases align to TRBD1. The V and J ends lost 5 bases and 14 bases, in that order; junction bases with no gene match: 15. Germline V gene data show CDR1 as WSHSY and CDR2 as SAAADI. This CDR3 is 15 amino acids long. CDR3 sequence: CASSPGQGIAITKHF. CDR3 coding DNA: TGCGCCAGCAGTCCGGGACAGGGGATAGCAATCACCAAGCATTTT.

This clonotype was seen at least ten times. The chain combines TRBV5-6 with TRBJ2-3, with TRBD1 as a possible D gene (6 bases). Trimming removed 2 bases from V and 6 bases from J, with 7 bases in between. Germline V CDR1 and CDR2: SGHDT, YYEEEE. The CDR3 length is 12 residues. CDR3 bases: TGTGCCAGCAGCTTTGGACAGGATACGCAGTATTTT. The encoded protein is CASSFGQDTQYF.

In this sample, this clonotype turned up once. The chain recombines TRBV6-5 with TRBJ2-7; TRBD2 agrees at 10 bases. V shed 7 bases, J shed 7 bases, and the junction held 7 bases outside the gene matches. Germline values: CDR1 MNHEY, CDR2 SVGAGI. The CDR3 runs to 13 residues. In DNA form, the CDR3 reads TGTGCCAGCAAACTAGCGGGACCCCGGGAGCAGTACTTC. This sequence encodes CASKLAGPREQYF.

As to this clonotype: Just one base apart from a much larger clone, this may be a read error. Without the conserved terminal phenylalanine or tryptophan, this CDR3 likely stems from a read error. The rearrangement links TRBV4-1 to TRBJ1-4; tentatively, D is TRBD1 (6 bases). The CDR3 contains 14 residues. CDR1 is MGHRA, CDR2 YSYEKL, per germline. Trimming shortened V by 6 bases and J by 8 bases, and 16 bases separated the two germline ends. The CDR3 DNA reads TGCGCCAGCAGGTCACAGGGTTCGAGCGAAAAACTGTTTCTT. Amino acids: CASRSQGSSEKLFL.

This clonotype was recorded at least ten times. V is TRBV13 and J is TRBJ2-7; 15 nucleotides line up with TRBD2. In germline, CDR1 is PRHDT, CDR2 FYEKMQ (reference sequence). Unmatched junction bases numbered 14, after V lost 5 bases and J lost 12 bases. This CDR3 has 16 residues. The CDR3 loop reads CASSTQPGLAGGPVYF. For the CDR3, the DNA is TGTGCCAGCAGCACTCAGCCAGGACTAGCGGGAGGGCCAGTGTACTTC.

This clonotype showed up many times. This chain connects TRBV20-1 to TRBJ2-7; D gene unclear. Germline CDR1 is DFQATT and CDR2 is SNEGSKA (reference sequence). V was trimmed by 5 bases and J by 2 bases, leaving 7 bases between them. CDR3 size: 11 residues. The CDR3 DNA reads as TGCAGTGCTCTTGGGACCTACGAGCAGTACTTC. It encodes CSALGTYEQYF.

The sample holds many counts of this clonotype. The V and J genes are TRBV3-1 and TRBJ1-2; perhaps TRBD1 as D (5 bases). Germline CDR1 is LGHDT and CDR2 is YNNKEL (reference sequence). There are 11 residues in the CDR3. V lost 6 bases, J lost 8 bases, and 10 bases lay in between. In DNA form, the CDR3 reads TGTGCCAGCAGGGGACCCGGGGGCTACACCTTC. It codes for CASRGPGGYTF.

The V call is TRBV7-2, the J call TRBJ2-7; TRBD1 aligns across 8 bases. CDR3 length: 15 amino acids. CDR1 SGHTA and CDR2 FQGNSA come from the germline V gene. Losses at the gene ends were 5 bases for V and 7 bases for J; bases not matched to a gene: 13. As DNA, the CDR3 is TGTGCCAGCAGCCCCGGGACAGGTTACACCGGGGAGCAGTACTTC. Translation gives CASSPGTGYTGEQYF.

This clonotype turned up a few times. This chain links TRBV30 with TRBJ1-1; possible D gene TRBD1, 6 bases. The CDR3 loop spans 14 amino acids. In germline, CDR1 is GTSNPN, CDR2 SVGIG (reference sequence). V lost 3 bases and J 2 bases, leaving 13 bases between the germline ends. CDR3 residues: CAWRRTDFNTEAFF. Written as DNA, the CDR3 is TGTGCCTGGAGGAGGACAGACTTTAACACTGAAGCTTTCTTT.

The V call is TRBV5-4, the J call TRBJ2-1, with no clear D. Trimming stripped 3 bases from V and 6 bases from J, with 16 bases between. There are 15 residues in the CDR3. CDR1 is SGHNT, CDR2 YYREEE, per germline (reference sequence). CDR3 sequence reads: CASSSPHGRINEQFF. CDR3 sequence (DNA): TGTGCCAGCAGCTCTCCCCACGGTCGCATCAATGAGCAGTTCTTC.

On this clonotype itself: One end of the junction fails to match germline, which may point to a read error. The chain uses TRBV5-1 and TRBJ1-1, with 8 bases fitting TRBD1. Germline lookup yields CDR1 SGHRS and CDR2 YFSETQ. This CDR3 contains 18 residues. The CDR3 reads CAGSLAQGAGKVNTEAFF. For the CDR3, the DNA is TGCGCCGGCAGCTTGGCCCAGGGGGCTGGTAAGGTGAACACTGAAGCTTTCTTT.

For the CDR3, the DNA is TGTGCCAGCAGTTTAAGACGGCCACGAGCTAACTATGGCTACACCTTC. Protein sequence: CASSLRRPRANYGYTF. This rearrangement joins TRBV27 to TRBJ1-2; the D is unclear. CDR3 length: 16 residues. The V and J ends lost 2 bases and 0 bases respectively, with 13 bases between them. Germline lookup yields CDR1 MNHEY and CDR2 SMNVEV (reference sequence).

This clonotype was detected many times. J is TRBJ1-1 and V is TRBV2, with 9 bases matching TRBD1. The trim removed 4 bases at V and 6 bases at J, leaving 9 bases unmatched. Per the germline V gene, CDR1 is SNHLY and CDR2 is FYNNEI. This CDR3 region has 15 residues. CDR3 bases: TGTGCCAGCAGTGGCGGGACAGGGTTCGCAGCTGAAGCTTTCTTT. The encoded protein is CASSGGTGFAAEAFF.

V is TRBV11-2 and J is TRBJ2-5; a weak D match, TRBD2 (6 bases). The CDR3 loop spans 16 amino acids. Germline V lookup: CDR1 SGHAT, CDR2 FQNNGV. V lost 4 bases, J lost 6 bases, and 21 bases lay in between. The CDR3 region is CASSSQGVGGLKTQYF. The CDR3 DNA reads as TGTGCCAGCAGCTCTCAGGGAGTCGGGGGTCTTAAGACCCAGTACTTC.

J is TRBJ2-2 and V is TRBV10-3; the match to TRBD1 covers 10 bases. CDR3 length: 15 residues. Germline assignment: CDR1 ENHRY and CDR2 SYGVKD. With V trimmed by 7 bases and J by 6 bases, 8 bases remained unmatched. The CDR3 region is CAINSGTGVSGELFF. The DNA of the CDR3 is TGTGCCATCAATTCCGGGACAGGGGTCTCCGGGGAGCTGTTTTTT.

The chain has TRBV5-1 and TRBJ2-3; D unresolved. The V gene's germline CDR1 is SGHRS and CDR2 YFSETQ. The CDR3 length is 14 residues. V lost 0 bases and J 2 bases, leaving 7 bases between the germline ends. The CDR3 loop reads CASSLGHNTDTQYF. CDR3 bases: TGCGCCAGCAGCTTGGGGCACAACACAGATACGCAGTATTTT.

This clonotype was counted at least ten times. This chain links TRBV12-3 or TRBV12-4 with TRBJ1-2; tentatively, D is TRBD1 (5 bases). The CDR3 length is 14 residues. Between the trimmed V and J ends, which lost 6 bases and 2 bases, there was a span of 13 bases. CDR3 DNA sequence: TGTGCCAGCAGCACCCGGGACGGAAACTATGGCTACACCTTC. This translates into CASSTRDGNYGYTF.

V is TRBV27 and J is TRBJ1-1; D is ambiguous. The germline V gene has CDR1 MNHEY and CDR2 SMNVEV (reference sequence). This CDR3 comprises 13 residues. V was trimmed by 0 bases and J by 6 bases, leaving 8 bases between them. The CDR3 region has the DNA TGTGCCAGCAGTTTATCGGGAAACGCTGAAGCTTTCTTT. Amino acids: CASSLSGNAEAFF.

The V and J genes are TRBV24-1 and TRBJ2-7; perhaps TRBD1 as D (6 bases). Germline lookup yields CDR1 KGHDR and CDR2 SFDVKD. The CDR3 is made up of 14 amino acids. V lost 1 base and J 9 bases, leaving 15 bases between the germline ends. The CDR3 DNA follows: TGTGCCACCAGTGATTTACAGGACAGTTATGGGCAGTACTTC. Its protein product is CATSDLQDSYGQYF.

Note on this clonotype: The DNA is left out, because the CDR3 cannot be placed on it with certainty; the CDR3 is given as TCRdb lists it. The chain joins TRBV7-2 to TRBJ1-2; the DNA was not used to check the table's D call, TRBD1. The CDR3 numbers 22 amino acids, ends counted. Germline CDR1 SGHTA, CDR2 FQGNSA. The CDR3 here is CASSFYICSATPTRTGAYGYTF.

At least ten counts were recorded for this clonotype. This chain links TRBV19 with TRBJ1-1; D is possibly TRBD1 (5 bases). Germline V gene lookup returns CDR1 LNHDA and CDR2 SQIVND (reference sequence). V lost 6 bases, J lost 3 bases, and 14 bases lay in between. This CDR3 contains 14 residues. The CDR3, as DNA: TGTGCCAGTAGGTATATCGGGGCGGACACTGAAGCTTTCTTT. It is translated as CASRYIGADTEAFF.